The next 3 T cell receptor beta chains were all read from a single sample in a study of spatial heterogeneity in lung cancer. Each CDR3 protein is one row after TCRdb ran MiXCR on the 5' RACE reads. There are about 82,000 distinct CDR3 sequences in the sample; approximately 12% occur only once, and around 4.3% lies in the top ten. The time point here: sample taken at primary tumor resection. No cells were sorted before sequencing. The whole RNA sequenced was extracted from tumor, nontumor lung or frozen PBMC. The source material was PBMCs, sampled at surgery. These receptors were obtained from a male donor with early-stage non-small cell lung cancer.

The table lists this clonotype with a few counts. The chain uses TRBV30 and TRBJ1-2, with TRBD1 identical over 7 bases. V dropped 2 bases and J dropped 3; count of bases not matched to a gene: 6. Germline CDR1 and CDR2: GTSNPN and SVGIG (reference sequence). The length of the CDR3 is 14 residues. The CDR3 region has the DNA TGTGCCTGGAGTATTGGGCAGGGGGACTATGGCTACACCTTC. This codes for CAWSIGQGDYGYTF.

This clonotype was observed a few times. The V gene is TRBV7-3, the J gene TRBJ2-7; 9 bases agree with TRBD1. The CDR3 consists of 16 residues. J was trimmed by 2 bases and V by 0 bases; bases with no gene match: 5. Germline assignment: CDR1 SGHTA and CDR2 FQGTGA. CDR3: CASSLTSGQGPYEQYF. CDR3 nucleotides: TGTGCCAGCAGCTTAACATCAGGACAGGGGCCCTACGAGCAGTACTTC.

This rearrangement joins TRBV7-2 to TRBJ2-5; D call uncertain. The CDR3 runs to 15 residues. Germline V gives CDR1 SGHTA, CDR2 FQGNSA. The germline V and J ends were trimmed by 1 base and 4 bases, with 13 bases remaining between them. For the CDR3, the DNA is TGTGCCAGCAGCTTAGTCACAGTTAGTGTAGAGACCCAGTACTTC. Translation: CASSLVTVSVETQYF.